These T cell receptor beta chains were read from a single sample in a study of cytomegalovirus exposure and HLA in healthy donors. Sequencing used immunoSEQ multiplex PCR; TCRdb keeps in-frame clones, though not all of them. Of some 160,000 clones listed, 77% are singletons. Sequenced material: PBMCs. These receptors originate from a woman aged 25 to 39 in good health and CMV-seronegative. CDR3s include the opening cysteine and the closing phenylalanine or tryptophan. Fields, in order: CDR3 protein, V gene, J gene.

CDR3 protein: CSAGQYYGYTF; V gene: TRBV20-1; J gene: TRBJ1-2
CDR3 protein: CASSLRDRTYSNQPQHF; V gene: TRBV7-2; J gene: TRBJ1-5
CDR3 protein: CAISPGQASGNTIYF; V gene: TRBV10-3; J gene: TRBJ1-3
CDR3 protein: CASSDSGRAYEQYF; V gene: TRBV6-5; J gene: TRBJ2-7
CDR3 protein: CASSFRDGAYEQYF; V gene: TRBV7-2; J gene: TRBJ2-7
CDR3 protein: CASSSQGARYEQYF; V gene: TRBV5-4; J gene: TRBJ2-7
CDR3 protein: CASMGTGLETQYF; V gene: TRBV5-1; J gene: TRBJ2-5
CDR3 protein: CASSLESGQASSGANVLTF; V gene: TRBV5-1; J gene: TRBJ2-6
CDR3 protein: CASSLAPAGVSYEQYF; V gene: TRBV7-9; J gene: TRBJ2-7
CDR3 protein: CASSQILRQGTYEQYF; V gene: TRBV4-3; J gene: TRBJ2-7
CDR3 protein: CASSFAEGQLYGYTF; V gene: TRBV14; J gene: TRBJ1-2
CDR3 protein: CASSSRVGTGGTNYGYTF; V gene: TRBV5-6; J gene: TRBJ1-2
CDR3 protein: CASSLGGDRGWKDTQYF; V gene: TRBV5-4; J gene: TRBJ2-3
CDR3 protein: CATQGAYEQYF; V gene: TRBV5-4; J gene: TRBJ2-7
CDR3 protein: CAWSVPPRVTYGYTF; V gene: TRBV30; J gene: TRBJ1-2
CDR3 protein: CASSFGGERRDSPLHF; V gene: TRBV5-1; J gene: TRBJ1-6
CDR3 protein: CSSSPREGVMNTEAFF; V gene: TRBV7-9; J gene: TRBJ1-1
CDR3 protein: CASRSTGGVTEAFF; V gene: TRBV6-5; J gene: TRBJ1-1
CDR3 protein: CASSSGQPGRTEAFF; V gene: TRBV11-2; J gene: TRBJ1-1
CDR3 protein: CASSYERSETQYF; V gene: TRBV11-3; J gene: TRBJ2-5
CDR3 protein: CSVVMGLLGYGYTF; V gene: TRBV29-1; J gene: TRBJ1-2
CDR3 protein: CASSLERPINYGYTF; V gene: TRBV5-1; J gene: TRBJ1-2
CDR3 protein: CASMRTLLSNQPQHF; V gene: TRBV6-5; J gene: TRBJ1-5
CDR3 protein: CAIRRTATNEKLFF; V gene: TRBV10-3; J gene: TRBJ1-4
CDR3 protein: CASSIGDRGGAFF; V gene: TRBV19; J gene: TRBJ1-1
CDR3 protein: CASSPEWTGELFF; V gene: TRBV7-9; J gene: TRBJ2-2
CDR3 protein: CASSLGLAGDTDTQYF; V gene: TRBV7-3; J gene: TRBJ2-3
CDR3 protein: CAISAHSGQGGSQYF; V gene: TRBV10-3; J gene: TRBJ2-5
CDR3 protein: CASSRSGPNYGYTF; V gene: TRBV6-5; J gene: TRBJ1-2
CDR3 protein: CASSPEAWTGEWGYTF; V gene: TRBV18; J gene: TRBJ1-2
CDR3 protein: CASSGGDRAGNQPQHF; V gene: TRBV2; J gene: TRBJ1-5
CDR3 protein: CASRDSGLAGSHYNEQFF; V gene: TRBV27; J gene: TRBJ2-1